Each of the 16 T cell receptor beta chains below was sequenced from the same sample in a study of identical twins. TCRdb ran MiXCR on the 5' RACE reads and lists one entry per CDR3 protein. Of roughly 1.6 million distinct CDR3 sequences listed, around 33% are singletons. The sample taken for sequencing was cord blood. These receptors were obtained from a newborn girl in good health.

This sequence joins TRBV7-9 and TRBJ1-5, with D possibly being TRBD1 (5 bases). The germline V and J ends were trimmed by 2 bases and 0 bases, with 14 bases remaining between them. CDR1 and CDR2 (germline): SEHNR, FQNEAQ (reference sequence). The CDR3 sequence is 17 residues long. The CDR3 coding sequence is TGTGCCAGCAGCTTATCCGGGGCAGCTTATAGCAATCAGCCCCAGCATTTT. It codes for CASSLSGAAYSNQPQHF.

The chain carries TRBV20-1 and TRBJ2-4; D perhaps matches TRBD1 (6 bases). The CDR3 is 14 residues long. CDR1 DFQATT and CDR2 SNEGSKA come from the germline V gene (reference sequence). The V end was cut by 6 bases, the J end by 2 bases, with 14 bases between. The CDR3 DNA is TGCAGTGCCCGGGACATGGTAACCAAAAACATTCAGTACTTC. It yields the protein CSARDMVTKNIQYF.

The sample holds a few counts of this clonotype. The CDR3 sequence is CSARPTGSENQPQHF. CDR3 nucleotide sequence: TGCAGTGCTAGACCCACAGGGTCGGAAAATCAGCCCCAGCATTTT. The chain recombines TRBV20-1 with TRBJ1-5, with TRBD1 as a possible D gene (6 bases). Trimming shortened V by 2 bases and J by 4 bases, and 15 bases separated the two germline ends. The CDR3 totals 15 residues. Germline V gives CDR1 DFQATT, CDR2 SNEGSKA (reference sequence).

The rearrangement links TRBV2 to TRBJ2-2; D remains unclear. There are 15 residues in the CDR3. Deletions cut 6 bases from V and 2 bases from J, with 13 bases between. The germline CDR1 and CDR2 sequences are SNHLY and FYNNEI. CDR3 in DNA: TGTGCCAGCAGAACCAGAGACACAAACACCGGGGAGCTGTTTTTT. It yields the protein CASRTRDTNTGELFF. Supplemented by reference TRBV2 and TRBJ2-2, the full variable domain reads EPEVTQTPSHQVTQMGQEVILRCVPISNHLYFYWYRQILGQKVEFLVSFYNNEISEKSEIFDDQFSVERPDGSNFTLKIRSTKLEDSAMYFCASRTRDTNTGELFFGEGSRLTVL.

The chain carries TRBV28 and TRBJ1-4, with a tentative D call TRBD1 (5 bases). This CDR3 is built from 14 residues. CDR1 MDHEN and CDR2 SYDVKM come from the germline V gene. Trimming removed 6 bases from V and 7 bases from J, with 15 bases in between. CDR3 sequence reads: CASSPGLSSEKLFF. The CDR3, as DNA: TGTGCCAGCAGCCCGGGACTGTCTAGTGAAAAACTGTTTTTT.

The chain carries TRBV2 and TRBJ2-5; D is unresolved. The CDR3 is made up of 14 amino acids. Germline CDR1 is SNHLY and CDR2 is FYNNEI. V shed 2 bases and J shed 11 bases, with 18 bases lying between them. Here the CDR3 DNA reads TGTGCCAGCAGTGAACGCACCTACTACAATGAGCAGTACTTC. Protein sequence: CASSERTYYNEQYF. Combining the CDR3 with reference TRBV2 and TRBJ2-5 gives the whole variable domain EPEVTQTPSHQVTQMGQEVILRCVPISNHLYFYWYRQILGQKVEFLVSFYNNEISEKSEIFDDQFSVERPDGSNFTLKIRSTKLEDSAMYFCASSERTYYNEQYFGPGTRLLVL.

This chain joins TRBV20-1 and TRBJ2-5; D might be TRBD2 (5 bases). Looked up from germline, CDR1 is DFQATT and CDR2 is SNEGSKA (reference sequence). V gave up 0 bases and J gave up 1 base, with 9 bases separating them. The length of the CDR3 is 14 residues. The CDR3 reads CSAREFLAQETQYF. CDR3 bases: TGCAGTGCTAGAGAGTTCCTAGCCCAAGAGACCCAGTACTTC.

This chain links TRBV6-1 with TRBJ2-5, with 7 positions matching TRBD2. This CDR3 comprises 16 residues. Germline trimming cut 2 bases from V and 11 bases from J; bases unmatched to any gene: 17. CDR1 is MNHNS and CDR2 is SASEGT in the germline V gene. The CDR3 DNA is TGTGCCAGCAGTGAATCGTACGGGAGGAGGACGGATGAGCAGTACTTC. Translating gives CASSESYGRRTDEQYF.

This clonotype was seen a few times. The CDR3 protein is CASRAIPRGGYTF. CDR3 sequence (DNA): TGTGCCAGCAGGGCGATCCCGCGGGGCGGCTACACCTTC. The chain uses TRBV2 and TRBJ1-2; possibly TRBD1 for D (5 bases). Germline V lookup: CDR1 SNHLY, CDR2 FYNNEI. The CDR3 runs to 13 residues. The V end lost 6 bases, the J end lost 8 bases, and 16 bases lay between the germline ends.

In this sample, this clonotype turned up a few times. The CDR3 DNA sequence: TGTGCCAGCAGCATACAGGGGCGCTCCTACGAGCAGTACTTC. Its translation is CASSIQGRSYEQYF. This chain links TRBV7-9 with TRBJ2-7; 7 bases fit TRBD1. There are 14 residues in the CDR3. Germline V CDR1 and CDR2: SEHNR, FQNEAQ (reference sequence). With V trimmed by 5 bases and J by 0 bases, 4 bases remained unmatched.

The rearrangement uses TRBV12-3 or TRBV12-4 and TRBJ2-1; 12 bases line up with TRBD2. Trimming took 6 bases from V and 0 from J; bases not matched to a gene: 3. The CDR3 consists of 16 residues. The CDR3 is CASSRLAGASYNEQFF. The CDR3 DNA is TGTGCCAGCAGCCGACTAGCGGGGGCCTCCTACAATGAGCAGTTCTTC.

This clonotype occurred a few times. The chain couples TRBV12-3 or TRBV12-4 to TRBJ2-4; a possible D gene is TRBD2 (5 bases). V dropped 3 bases and J dropped 2 bases, with 5 bases sitting between them. The length of the CDR3 is 13 residues. CDR3 DNA: TGTGCCAGCAGTTTCGGGACCAAAAACATTCAGTACTTC. Translated: CASSFGTKNIQYF.

This clonotype has just one count. V gene TRBV20-1 combines with J gene TRBJ2-1, with TRBD2 identical over 7 bases. This CDR3 comprises 15 residues. V lost 3 bases and J lost 2; bases outside the gene matches: 7. CDR1 DFQATT and CDR2 SNEGSKA come from the germline V gene (reference sequence). The CDR3 here is CSARDVSGTYNEQFF. In nucleotides, the CDR3 is TGCAGTGCTAGGGATGTGAGCGGGACCTACAATGAGCAGTTCTTC.

The sample holds a few counts of this clonotype. The chain is built from TRBV7-2 and TRBJ1-6, with 7 bases that match TRBD1. Germline CDR1 is SGHTA and CDR2 is FQGNSA. CDR3 size: 13 residues. The ends lost 4 bases at V and 10 bases at J; junction bases unmatched: 4. The CDR3 DNA reads as TGTGCCAGCAGCTCCAGGGGGGGGTCACCCCTCCACTTT. As protein: CASSSRGGSPLHF.

The table lists this clonotype with a few counts. The J gene is TRBJ1-2, the V gene TRBV29-1, with a tentative D call TRBD1 (5 bases). Germline lookup yields CDR1 SQVTM and CDR2 ANQGSEA. This CDR3 has 10 residues. Trimming cost V 4 bases and J 10 bases, with 10 bases left between them. The CDR3 spells CSVGGEVYTF. The CDR3, as DNA: TGCAGCGTTGGAGGGGAGGTCTACACCTTC.

In the case of this clonotype: One end of the junction varies from germline; a read error may be responsible. The rearrangement joins TRBV10-2 to TRBJ2-7; TRBD2 is a possible D gene (5 bases). Germline CDR1 is WSHSY and CDR2 is SAAADI. This CDR3 spans 12 amino acids. The CDR3 DNA reads as TGCACCAGCAGTGAGGGAGCCTACGAGCAGTACTTC. It specifies CTSSEGAYEQYF.